This TCR beta chain was recorded in a study of radiotherapy plus CTLA-4 blockade in lung cancer. This CDR3 region has 13 residues. Germline loops: CDR1 SGHVS, CDR2 FQNEAQ. Trimming cost V 1 base and J 6 bases, with 7 bases left between them. Sequenced by immunoSEQ multiplex PCR; TCRdb stores in-frame clones only, minus some. The sample records about 54,000 clones, 70% to 85% being singletons. The chain recombines TRBV7-8 with TRBJ1-5; D uncertain. The TCR sequence derives from a human donor with non-small cell lung cancer who had a partial response to radiotherapy plus ipilimumab. The starting material was peripheral blood, obtained from a patient treated with radiotherapy plus ipilimumab. CDR3 residues: CASSLEAGQPQHF. CDR3 nucleotides: TGTGCCAGCAGCTTAGAAGCCGGTCAGCCCCAGCATTTT.